This T cell receptor beta chain is drawn from a study of T cell clusters in autoimmune cytopenias. Multiplex touch-down PCR amplified TRB using TRB-A and TRB-B pools in one tube. For each CDR3 protein, TCRdb gives one entry from its re-call of the multiplex PCR reads, without DNA. This listing includes 8,000 to 8,500 distinct CDR3 sequences. TRB was amplified from approximately 250 ng of peripheral blood genomic DNA per sample. Sample: peripheral blood. The clonotype originates from a human donor with an autoimmune cytopenia or autoimmune hepatitis (not recorded which).

CDR3 in amino acids: CASSLSTLYTDTQYF. V and J are TRBV5-6 and TRBJ2-3. The CDR3 is 15 amino acids. Germline values: CDR1 SGHDT, CDR2 YYEEEE.